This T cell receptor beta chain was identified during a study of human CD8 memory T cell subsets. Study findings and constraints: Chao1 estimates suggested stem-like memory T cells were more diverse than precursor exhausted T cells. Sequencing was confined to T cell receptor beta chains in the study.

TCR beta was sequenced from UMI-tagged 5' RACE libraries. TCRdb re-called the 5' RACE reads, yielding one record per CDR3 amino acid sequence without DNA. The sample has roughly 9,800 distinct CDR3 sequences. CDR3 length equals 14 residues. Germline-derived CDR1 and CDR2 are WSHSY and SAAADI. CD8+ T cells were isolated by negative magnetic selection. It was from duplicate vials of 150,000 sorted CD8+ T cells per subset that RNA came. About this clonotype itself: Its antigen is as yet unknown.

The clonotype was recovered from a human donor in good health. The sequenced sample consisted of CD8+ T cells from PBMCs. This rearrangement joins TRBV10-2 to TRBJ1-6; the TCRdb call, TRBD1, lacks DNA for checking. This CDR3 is CASSSTDGNSPLHF.